Shown below are 31 T cell receptor beta chains from a single sample sequenced in a study of cytomegalovirus exposure and HLA in healthy donors. Method: immunoSEQ multiplex PCR; TCRdb's copy keeps in-frame clones and lacks some. This table holds 220,000 or so clones, about 89% found once. Sample: PBMCs. Receptors were obtained from a woman under 30 in good health and CMV-seronegative.

The chain links TRBV19 to TRBJ2-5; TRBD2 matches at 7 bases. Germline-derived CDR1 and CDR2 are LNHDA and SQIVND (reference sequence). The CDR3 contains 13 residues. With V trimmed by 5 bases and J by 4 bases, 4 bases remained unmatched. This CDR3 is CASSAGVGETQYF. The CDR3 DNA follows: TGTGCCAGTAGTGCGGGAGTGGGAGAGACCCAGTACTTC.

The rearrangement links TRBV6-5 to TRBJ2-4; 11 nucleotides match TRBD2. The CDR3 is 15 residues long. Trimming removed 7 bases from V and 3 bases from J; junction bases left unmatched: 5. In germline, CDR1 is MNHEY, CDR2 SVGAGI. CDR3: CASKDLAGGKNIQYF. In DNA, the CDR3 is TGTGCCAGCAAGGATCTAGCGGGAGGCAAAAACATTCAGTACTTC.

The chain is built from TRBV7-2 and TRBJ1-1; D gene unclear. CDR1 is SGHTA and CDR2 is FQGNSA in the germline V gene. This CDR3 is 12 amino acids long. V dropped 5 bases and J dropped 6 bases, with 10 bases sitting between them. This CDR3 is CASSIDSSEAFF. The CDR3 DNA follows: TGTGCCAGCAGCATTGATAGTTCTGAAGCTTTCTTT.

This clone appeared once. This chain joins TRBV6-1 and TRBJ2-7; TRBD2 is a possible D gene (6 bases). V was shortened by 7 bases and J by 3 bases, with 13 bases between the two germline ends. The CDR3 is 13 residues long. Germline assignment: CDR1 MNHNS and CDR2 SASEGT. CDR3 sequence reads: CASTAGRNYEQYF. The CDR3 DNA reads TGTGCCAGCACAGCGGGCCGCAACTACGAGCAGTACTTC.

The V gene is TRBV6-4, the J gene TRBJ1-2; D gene ambiguous. Germline lookup yields CDR1 MRHNA and CDR2 SNTAGT. V lost 2 bases, J lost 0 bases, and 7 bases lay in between. The CDR3 runs to 14 residues. This CDR3 is CASSDVPANYGYTF. The CDR3 nucleotides are TGTGCCAGCAGTGACGTCCCGGCTAACTATGGCTACACCTTC.

The chain joins TRBV6-5 to TRBJ1-1; 8 bases match TRBD1. The CDR3 sequence is 15 residues long. Germline CDR1 is MNHEY and CDR2 is SVGAGI. Trimming removed 0 bases from V and 7 bases from J; junction bases left unmatched: 7. The chain's CDR3 is CASSYSTRGLVEAFF. For the CDR3, the DNA is TGTGCCAGCAGTTACTCGACCAGGGGGCTAGTTGAAGCTTTCTTT.

This chain connects TRBV7-3 to TRBJ2-2, with 11 bases lining up with TRBD1. The CDR3 contains 17 residues. After removal of 4 bases from V and 0 bases from J, the junction contained 4 bases not matched to a gene. The germline gives CDR1 SGHTA, CDR2 FQGTGA. For the CDR3, the DNA is TGTGCCAGCAGCTCGGGACAGGGGGGAACGAACACCGGGGAGCTGTTTTTT. Translated: CASSSGQGGTNTGELFF.

J is TRBJ2-7 and V is TRBV2, with 8 bases fitting TRBD1. J lost 2 bases, V lost 0 bases, and 6 bases had no gene match. The germline gives CDR1 SNHLY, CDR2 FYNNEI. This CDR3 is 16 amino acids long. The CDR3 here is CASSEAGQGRPYEQYF. In DNA, the CDR3 is TGTGCCAGCAGTGAAGCAGGACAGGGAAGGCCCTACGAGCAGTACTTC. The entire variable domain, with the rest obtained from reference TRBV2 and TRBJ2-7, is as follows: EPEVTQTPSHQVTQMGQEVILRCVPISNHLYFYWYRQILGQKVEFLVSFYNNEISEKSEIFDDQFSVERPDGSNFTLKIRSTKLEDSAMYFCASSEAGQGRPYEQYFGPGTRLTVT.

The rearrangement uses TRBV14 and TRBJ2-1; 12 bases line up with TRBD2. The CDR3 spans 17 residues. The junction had 4 bases not matched to a gene; V was cut back by 4 bases and J by 0 bases. The germline CDR1 and CDR2 sequences are SGHDN and FVKESK. This chain's CDR3 is CASSPTSGRTSYNEQFF. CDR3 nucleotides: TGTGCCAGCAGCCCGACTAGCGGGAGAACCTCCTACAATGAGCAGTTCTTC.

This chain uses TRBV27 with TRBJ1-1, with 11 bases that match TRBD1. The CDR3 is 15 amino acids. The germline V gene has CDR1 MNHEY and CDR2 SMNVEV (reference sequence). V shed 4 bases, J shed 4 bases, and the junction held 5 bases outside the gene matches. CDR3 sequence reads: CASSSPGQGGTEAFF. CDR3 DNA: TGTGCCAGCAGTTCCCCGGGACAGGGGGGCACTGAAGCTTTCTTT.

This clone was detected only a few times. V is TRBV14 and J is TRBJ2-1; D not certain. This CDR3 region has 11 residues. V gave up 3 bases and J gave up 6 bases, with 3 bases separating them. The germline gives CDR1 SGHDN, CDR2 FVKESK. In nucleotides, the CDR3 is TGTGCCAGCAGCCATAGCAATGAGCAGTTCTTC. Protein sequence: CASSHSNEQFF.

Here the CDR3 reads CASSYGQGVIEQFF. CDR3 nucleotide sequence: TGTGCCAGCAGTTACGGACAGGGAGTAATCGAGCAGTTCTTC. The rearrangement joins TRBV6-5 to TRBJ2-1, with 8 bases lining up with TRBD1. Looked up from germline, CDR1 is MNHEY and CDR2 is SVGAGI. The CDR3 consists of 14 residues. V gave up 2 bases and J gave up 10 bases; unmatched junction bases: 7.

The chain recombines TRBV6-5 with TRBJ1-2, with 7 bases that match TRBD1. The CDR3 has 14 residues. CDR1 is MNHEY, CDR2 SVGAGI, per germline. The J segment lost 8 bases and the V segment lost 8 bases, leaving 14 bases of the junction unmatched. The CDR3 region is CASRSTGPQSGYTF. The CDR3 nucleotides are TGTGCCAGCCGTTCGACAGGGCCCCAGTCCGGCTACACCTTC.

The chain has TRBV5-1 and TRBJ1-1; TRBD1 aligns across 7 bases. CDR3 length: 15 amino acids. Germline V lookup: CDR1 SGHRS, CDR2 YFSETQ. J lost 0 bases, V lost 1 base, and 3 bases had no gene match. CDR3 in DNA: TGCGCCAGCAGCTTGCAGGGACAGTTGAACACTGAAGCTTTCTTT. This codes for CASSLQGQLNTEAFF.

The V gene is TRBV11-2, the J gene TRBJ2-5; 8 bases agree with TRBD1. The CDR3 sequence is 13 residues long. Per the germline V gene, CDR1 is SGHAT and CDR2 is FQNNGV. Germline trimming cut 5 bases from V and 5 bases from J; bases unmatched to any gene: 4. The CDR3, as DNA: TGTGCCAGCAGCGCGACAGGGGTTGAGACCCAGTACTTC. It encodes CASSATGVETQYF.

This sequence joins TRBV18 and TRBJ1-1, with D unclear. The CDR3 sequence is 13 residues long. Between the trimmed V and J ends, which lost 4 bases and 3 bases, there was a span of 9 bases. The germline gives CDR1 KGHSH, CDR2 LQKENI. CDR3 sequence (DNA): TGTGCCAGCTCACAGGAACAGTACACTGAAGCTTTCTTT. This translates into CASSQEQYTEAFF.

The chain carries TRBV30 and TRBJ1-5; 7 nucleotides align to TRBD1. Trimming cost V 4 bases and J 5 bases; bases outside gene matches: 5. CDR3 length: 13 residues. Looked up from germline, CDR1 is GTSNPN and CDR2 is SVGIG (reference sequence). The CDR3 loop reads CAWTVQGDQPQHF. DNA of the CDR3: TGTGCCTGGACCGTCCAGGGGGATCAGCCCCAGCATTTT.

The rearrangement links TRBV18 to TRBJ1-1; D is perhaps TRBD1 (5 bases). The V gene lost 3 bases and the J gene lost 4 bases, with 12 bases spanning the gap. CDR3 length: 14 amino acids. The germline V gene encodes CDR1 KGHSH and CDR2 LQKENI. The chain's CDR3 is CASSPVGGGTEAFF. The CDR3 nucleotides read TGTGCCAGCTCACCGGTTGGGGGGGGCACTGAAGCTTTCTTT.

The count of this clone is one. The chain links TRBV5-6 to TRBJ2-1; 7 bases line up with TRBD2. CDR3 length: 14 residues. V shed 1 base and J 7 bases; nucleotides not matched to a gene: 5. Germline CDR1 and CDR2: SGHDT and YYEEEE. CDR3 nucleotide sequence: TGTGCCAGCAGCTTGCCTAGCGGTATAAATGAGCAGTTCTTC. Its protein is CASSLPSGINEQFF.

The chain is built from TRBV5-4 and TRBJ2-7, with 10 bases fitting TRBD2. Unmatched junction bases numbered 2, after V lost 2 bases and J lost 6 bases. Germline V CDR1 and CDR2: SGHNT, YYREEE (reference sequence). The CDR3 contains 13 residues. The CDR3 loop is CASSLAGGREQYF. The CDR3 region has the DNA TGTGCCAGCAGCTTAGCGGGAGGGCGCGAGCAGTACTTC.

This clone has a handful of counts. V and J are TRBV5-6 and TRBJ2-5, with a tentative D call TRBD2 (7 bases). The CDR3 runs to 14 residues. V shed 2 bases and J shed 3 bases, with 11 bases lying between them. Germline assignment: CDR1 SGHDT and CDR2 YYEEEE. CDR3 sequence: CASSFWGGEETQYF. The CDR3 coding sequence is TGTGCCAGCAGCTTCTGGGGGGGCGAAGAGACCCAGTACTTC.

The rearrangement uses TRBV28 and TRBJ2-7; 7 bases fit TRBD2. The CDR3 loop spans 13 amino acids. Germline CDR1 is MDHEN and CDR2 is SYDVKM. The J segment lost 3 bases and the V segment lost 6 bases, leaving 5 bases of the junction unmatched. CDR3 sequence reads: CASRRGTFYEQYF. Here the CDR3 DNA reads TGTGCCAGCAGGCGGGGGACTTTCTACGAGCAGTACTTC.

The rearrangement links TRBV28 to TRBJ2-1, with a possible D match to TRBD1 (5 bases). The CDR3 contains 13 residues. CDR1 and CDR2 from the germline V gene are MDHEN and SYDVKM. The V and J ends lost 2 bases and 8 bases respectively, with 10 bases between them. The CDR3 spells CASSLGAGDEQFF. CDR3 nucleotides: TGTGCCAGCAGTTTAGGGGCAGGCGATGAGCAGTTCTTC.

The chain links TRBV15 to TRBJ1-1; 7 positions agree with TRBD1. The CDR3 consists of 14 residues. V trimming: 3 bases; J trimming: 4 bases; junction bases outside the gene matches: 5. CDR1 LNHNV and CDR2 YYDKDF come from the germline V gene (reference sequence). The CDR3 here is CATSRDRMGTEAFF. The CDR3 bases are TGTGCCACCAGCAGGGACAGGATGGGCACTGAAGCTTTCTTT.

The V gene is TRBV7-3, the J gene TRBJ1-3; D perhaps matches TRBD1 (5 bases). The CDR3 loop spans 16 amino acids. Germline V gene sequence: CDR1 SGHTA, CDR2 FQGTGA. V lost 1 base, J lost 0 bases, and 10 bases lay in between. CDR3 loop: CASSLNGRASGNTIYF. In nucleotides, the CDR3 is TGTGCCAGCAGCTTAAACGGCAGGGCCTCTGGAAACACCATATATTTT.

The chain links TRBV27 to TRBJ2-1, with 7 bases matching TRBD2. Per the germline V gene, CDR1 is MNHEY and CDR2 is SMNVEV (reference sequence). The V gene end was trimmed by 3 bases and the J gene end by 5 bases; junction bases not matched to a gene: 10. The CDR3 is 16 amino acids. CDR3 nucleotides: TGTGCCAGCAGTTTTTTCGCCAGCGGGGCGAACAATGAGCAGTTCTTC. Encoded protein: CASSFFASGANNEQFF.

This rearrangement joins TRBV30 to TRBJ2-3, with TRBD2 matching 13 bases. Germline V gene sequence: CDR1 GTSNPN, CDR2 SVGIG (reference sequence). CDR3 length equals 15 residues. The J segment lost 3 bases and the V segment lost 0 bases, leaving 0 bases of the junction unmatched. CDR3 region: CAWSVLAGGTDTQYF. The CDR3 nucleotides are TGTGCCTGGAGTGTACTAGCGGGGGGGACAGATACGCAGTATTTT.

The rearrangement links TRBV10-3 to TRBJ2-6; TRBD1 aligns across 11 bases. The J segment lost 1 base and the V segment lost 4 bases, leaving 3 bases of the junction unmatched. The CDR3 runs 17 residues. Germline V gene data show CDR1 as ENHRY and CDR2 as SYGVKD. CDR3 region: CAISAGTGGSGANVLTF. The CDR3 DNA reads TGTGCCATCAGTGCCGGGACAGGGGGATCTGGGGCCAACGTCCTGACTTTC.

The gene calls are TRBV18 and TRBJ1-2, with TRBD1 identical over 7 bases. J lost 1 base, V lost 8 bases, and 7 bases had no gene match. There are 14 residues in the CDR3. The germline V gene encodes CDR1 KGHSH and CDR2 LQKENI. The CDR3 nucleotides are TGTGCCAGCCAAACCGGGACAGTTAACTATGGCTACACCTTC. It is translated as CASQTGTVNYGYTF.

The genes are TRBV28 and TRBJ2-2; 8 nucleotides match TRBD1. The CDR3 covers 15 residues. CDR1 is MDHEN, CDR2 SYDVKM, per germline. Germline trimming cut 5 bases from V and 7 bases from J; bases unmatched to any gene: 9. The CDR3 DNA reads TGTGCCAGCAGTCCCCGCAGGGGGCTTGGCGGGGAGCTGTTTTTT. Translating it yields CASSPRRGLGGELFF.

The rearrangement joins TRBV6-1 to TRBJ1-1, with D possibly TRBD1 on 6 matching bases. In germline, CDR1 is MNHNS, CDR2 SASEGT. V was clipped by 6 bases and J by 4 bases, with 12 bases between them. This CDR3 spans 13 amino acids. The CDR3 spells CASRPGAVTEAFF. The CDR3 nucleotides read TGTGCCAGCAGACCAGGGGCGGTCACTGAAGCTTTCTTT.